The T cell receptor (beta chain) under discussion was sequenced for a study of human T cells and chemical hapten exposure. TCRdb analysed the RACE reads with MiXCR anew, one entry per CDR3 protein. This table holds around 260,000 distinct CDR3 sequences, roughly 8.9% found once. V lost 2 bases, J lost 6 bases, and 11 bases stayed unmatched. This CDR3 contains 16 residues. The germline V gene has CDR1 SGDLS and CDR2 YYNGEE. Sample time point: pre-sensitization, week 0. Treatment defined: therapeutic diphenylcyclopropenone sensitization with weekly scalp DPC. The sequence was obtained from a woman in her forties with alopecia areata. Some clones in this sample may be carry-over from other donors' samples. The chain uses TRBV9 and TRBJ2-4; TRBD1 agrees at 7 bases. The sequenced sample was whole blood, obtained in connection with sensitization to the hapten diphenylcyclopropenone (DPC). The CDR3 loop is CASSVGSDRDGNIQYF. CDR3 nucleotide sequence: TGTGCCAGCAGCGTGGGAAGTGACAGGGATGGAAACATTCAGTACTTC.